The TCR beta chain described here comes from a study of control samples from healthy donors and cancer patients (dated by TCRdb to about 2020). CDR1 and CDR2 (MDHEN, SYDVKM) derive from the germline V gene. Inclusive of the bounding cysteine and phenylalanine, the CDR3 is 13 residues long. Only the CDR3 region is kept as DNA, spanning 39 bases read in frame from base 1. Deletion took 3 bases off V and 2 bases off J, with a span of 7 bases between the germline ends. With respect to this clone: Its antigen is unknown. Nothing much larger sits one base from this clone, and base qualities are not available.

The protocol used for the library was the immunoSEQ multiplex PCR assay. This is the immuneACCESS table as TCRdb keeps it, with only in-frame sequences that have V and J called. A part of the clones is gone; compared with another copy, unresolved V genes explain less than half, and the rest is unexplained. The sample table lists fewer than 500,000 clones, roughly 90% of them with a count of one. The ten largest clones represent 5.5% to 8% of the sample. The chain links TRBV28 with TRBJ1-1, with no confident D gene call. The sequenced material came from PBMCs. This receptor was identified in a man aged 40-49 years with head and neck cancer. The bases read TGTGCCAGCAGTTTTTGGGGAAACACTGAAGCTTTCTTT. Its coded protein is CASSFWGNTEAFF.